These 3 T cell receptor beta chains share one sample of origin, sequenced in a study of cytomegalovirus exposure and HLA in healthy donors. The protocol was immunoSEQ multiplex PCR, while the TCRdb copy is restricted to in-frame clones and leaves out a portion. The table records about 260,000 clones, 80% to 95% of them present only once. Sequenced sample: PBMCs. The receptors derive from a woman aged 25 to 39 in good health and CMV-seronegative.

The J gene is TRBJ2-7, the V gene TRBV27; 7 nucleotides line up with TRBD1. There are 14 residues in the CDR3. Germline V gene data show CDR1 as MNHEY and CDR2 as SMNVEV (reference sequence). V dropped 4 bases and J dropped 3; count of bases not matched to a gene: 6. In DNA, the CDR3 is TGTGCCAGCAGTTCACGGGACAGATACTACGAGCAGTACTTC. Translation gives CASSSRDRYYEQYF.

The gene calls are TRBV19 and TRBJ2-7; possibly TRBD1 for D (6 bases). The CDR3 has 13 amino acids. V dropped 6 bases and J dropped 0 bases, with 9 bases sitting between them. Germline V CDR1 and CDR2: LNHDA, SQIVND (reference sequence). CDR3 sequence: CASSAGVSYEQYF. The CDR3 nucleotides are TGTGCCAGTAGCGCAGGGGTCTCCTACGAGCAGTACTTC.

V gene TRBV7-3 combines with J gene TRBJ2-3; 12 positions match TRBD2. The CDR3 totals 16 residues. Per germline, CDR1 SGHTA and CDR2 FQGTGA. V was pared by 4 bases and J by 5 bases, with 7 bases of the junction left unmatched. The CDR3 DNA follows: TGTGCCAGCAGCTATGGACTAGCGGGACCTATAGATACGCAGTATTTT. Amino acid sequence: CASSYGLAGPIDTQYF.